This T cell receptor (beta chain) is drawn from a study of blood T cell repertoires in COVID-19. The length of the CDR3 is 14 residues. Trimming removed 6 bases from V and 4 bases from J; junction bases left unmatched: 3. Germline V gene sequence: CDR1 MNHEY, CDR2 SVGAGI. Libraries were prepared by immunoSEQ multiplex PCR; TCRdb keeps only in-frame clonotypes and omits some of them. The table has 70,000 or so clones, about four fifths seen once. The V and J genes are TRBV6-5 and TRBJ2-2, with TRBD2 matching over 9 bases. The TCR sequence derives from a human donor in a cohort sampled during active COVID-19. Sample: peripheral blood. DNA for the CDR3: TGTGCCAGCAGAAAACTAGCGGGCACCGGGGAGCTGTTTTTT. Translation gives CASRKLAGTGELFF.